The 15 T cell receptor beta chains in this list originate from one sample, sequenced in a study of response to subunit inactivated influenza vaccine. MiXCR was run by TCRdb on the RT-PCR reads, yielding one entry per CDR3 protein. The sample contains 600,000 to 700,000 distinct CDR3 sequences, approximately 14% of which appear only once. The sequencing here drew on PBMCs from blood, taken approximately 15 days before vaccination. The receptors were sampled from a man aged 45-65 years who received an inactivated influenza vaccine.

The V and J genes are TRBV6-5 and TRBJ2-7; 7 bases are shared with TRBD1. The length of the CDR3 is 15 residues. With 6 bases clipped from V and 3 bases from J, the junction kept 11 bases outside the gene matches. Germline loops: CDR1 MNHEY, CDR2 SVGAGI. In DNA form, the CDR3 reads TGTGCCAGCAGGTTAAATACTGGGACAGTCTACGAGCAGTACTTC. Translated: CASRLNTGTVYEQYF.

This chain uses TRBV9 with TRBJ2-1, with 11 bases matching TRBD2. This CDR3 has 17 residues. Germline V gene data show CDR1 as SGDLS and CDR2 as YYNGEE. V trimming: 2 bases; J trimming: 6 bases; junction bases outside the gene matches: 10. The CDR3 reads CASSVRLTSGELNEQFF. The DNA for the CDR3 is TGTGCCAGCAGCGTCCGCTTGACTAGCGGGGAGCTCAATGAGCAGTTCTTC.

This clonotype has just a few counts. The V gene is TRBV5-8, the J gene TRBJ1-5; TRBD1 might be the D (5 bases). Germline V lookup: CDR1 SGHTS, CDR2 YDEGEE. The CDR3 runs 16 residues. The ends were cut back, 4 bases at V and 1 base at J, with 15 bases in the middle. This CDR3 is CASSQGSVGSNQPQHF. In nucleotides, the CDR3 is TGTGCCAGCAGCCAGGGATCTGTGGGCAGCAATCAGCCCCAGCATTTT.

This clonotype was counted a few times. The gene calls are TRBV2 and TRBJ2-2, with D possibly TRBD1 on 5 matching bases. V gave up 8 bases and J gave up 1 base, with 11 bases separating them. Germline V gene data show CDR1 as SNHLY and CDR2 as FYNNEI. This CDR3 region has 14 residues. The CDR3 is CASLLGLNTGELFF. The CDR3 region has the DNA TGTGCCAGCCTATTGGGGCTGAACACCGGGGAGCTGTTTTTT.

The rearrangement links TRBV5-1 to TRBJ1-4; D is undetermined. This CDR3 is 14 amino acids long. The V gene's germline CDR1 is SGHRS and CDR2 YFSETQ. The V and J ends lost 3 bases and 1 base respectively, with 7 bases between them. The CDR3 DNA reads TGCGCCAGCAGCTCGGGAGGAACTAATGAAAAACTGTTTTTT. Translating gives CASSSGGTNEKLFF.

The table lists this clonotype with many counts. This chain uses TRBV7-2 with TRBJ2-1; 8 nucleotides agree with TRBD2. Germline-derived CDR1 and CDR2 are SGHTA and FQGNSA. The ends lost 2 bases at V and 1 base at J; junction bases unmatched: 1. There are 15 residues in the CDR3. The CDR3 coding sequence is TGTGCCAGCAGCTTATCTAGCGGGTCCTACAATGAGCAGTTCTTC. The encoded protein is CASSLSSGSYNEQFF.

This clonotype was recorded a few times. V and J are TRBV10-3 and TRBJ2-6; possible D gene TRBD2, 6 bases. The length of the CDR3 is 19 residues. The germline CDR1 and CDR2 sequences are ENHRY and SYGVKD. Trimming stripped 2 bases from V and 3 bases from J, with 20 bases between. The CDR3 DNA reads as TGTGCCATCAGTGAGCCCGGACTACTCCGGGAAAATGGGGCCAACGTCCTGACTTTC. Encoded protein: CAISEPGLLRENGANVLTF.

The table lists this clonotype with a few counts. The CDR3 DNA reads as TGTGCCAGCAGACAGACTAGCGGGGAGGTTGCGCAGTATTTT. It yields the protein CASRQTSGEVAQYF. This sequence joins TRBV12-3 or TRBV12-4 and TRBJ2-3, with 11 bases fitting TRBD2. This CDR3 has 14 amino acids. V lost 6 bases, J lost 10 bases, and 9 bases stayed unmatched.

V usage is TRBV4-3 and J usage is TRBJ1-5, with unresolved D. Germline loops: CDR1 LGHNA, CDR2 YSLEER. This CDR3 contains 15 residues. V lost 0 bases and J 1 base, leaving 7 bases between the germline ends. The CDR3, as DNA: TGCGCCAGCAGCCAAGATGGGCTGAGCAATCAGCCCCAGCATTTT. Translated, it gives CASSQDGLSNQPQHF.

The chain employs TRBV20-1 and TRBJ2-1; perhaps TRBD1 as D (6 bases). The germline CDR1 and CDR2 sequences are DFQATT and SNEGSKA (reference sequence). The CDR3 length is 14 residues. CDR3 nucleotide sequence: TGCAGCGGCCAGGGGTTTAGCTCCTACAATGAGCAGTTCTTC. It codes for CSGQGFSSYNEQFF.

This clonotype has just a few counts. This chain joins TRBV12-3 or TRBV12-4 and TRBJ1-5, with D maybe TRBD1 (6 bases). CDR3 size: 14 residues. V was clipped by 5 bases and J by 6 bases, with 14 bases between them. The CDR3 reads CASSPTGRGQPQHF. For the CDR3, the DNA is TGTGCCAGCAGTCCTACAGGGAGAGGTCAGCCCCAGCATTTT.

The V gene is TRBV5-1, the J gene TRBJ2-7; no reliable D call. The germline CDR1 and CDR2 sequences are SGHRS and YFSETQ. The length of the CDR3 is 13 residues. V lost 0 bases and J lost 4, with 8 bases in between. As DNA, the CDR3 is TGCGCCAGCAGCTTGGTCACTACTTACGAGCAGTACTTC. Its translation: CASSLVTTYEQYF. The full variable domain, with the rest looked up from reference TRBV5-1 and TRBJ2-7, is KAGVTQTPRYLIKTRGQQVTLSCSPISGHRSVSWYQQTPGQGLQFLFEYFSETQRNKGNFPGRFSGRQFSNSRSEMNVSTLELGDSALYLCASSLVTTYEQYFGPGTRLTVT.

This chain connects TRBV30 to TRBJ1-4; D may be TRBD1 (6 bases). The CDR3 sequence is 14 residues long. V shed 3 bases and J shed 8 bases, with 16 bases lying between them. Germline lookup yields CDR1 GTSNPN and CDR2 SVGIG (reference sequence). Here the CDR3 reads CAWRSAGVREKLFF. CDR3 coding DNA: TGTGCCTGGAGATCGGCAGGGGTACGGGAAAAACTGTTTTTT.

Only a few counts were recorded for this clonotype. The V gene is TRBV5-1, the J gene TRBJ2-6; D possibly corresponds to TRBD1 (6 bases). V dropped 3 bases and J dropped 2 bases, with 15 bases sitting between them. There are 17 residues in the CDR3. Germline V gene sequence: CDR1 SGHRS, CDR2 YFSETQ. CDR3 in amino acids: CASSWQGLVTGANVLTF. The DNA for the CDR3 is TGCGCCAGCAGCTGGCAGGGGTTGGTTACTGGGGCCAACGTCCTGACTTTC.

This clonotype turned up a few times. This chain uses TRBV9 with TRBJ2-1; the match to TRBD2 covers 13 bases. Germline CDR1 reads SGDLS; CDR2 reads YYNGEE. The CDR3 sequence is 15 residues long. Unmatched junction bases numbered 1, after V lost 3 bases and J lost 4 bases. The chain's CDR3 is CASSGGLAGYNEQFF. Here the CDR3 DNA reads TGTGCCAGCAGCGGGGGACTAGCGGGGTACAATGAGCAGTTCTTC.